Presented here are 15 T cell receptor beta chains from one specimen sequenced in a study of T cells and Merkel cell carcinoma outcomes. Only in-frame clones appear in the TCRdb table, and some are missing; sequencing was by immunoSEQ multiplex PCR. The table has about 15,000 clones, roughly 79% seen once. Sequenced: tumor tissue from Merkel cell carcinoma. The source is a human donor with Merkel cell carcinoma.

This chain joins TRBV5-1 and TRBJ2-3, with 14 positions matching TRBD2. Trimming cost V 4 bases and J 5 bases; bases outside gene matches: 18. This CDR3 spans 20 amino acids. Looked up from germline, CDR1 is SGHRS and CDR2 is YFSETQ. CDR3 DNA sequence: TGCGCCAGCAGCCCTGTGGGACTAGCGGGAGCCGACGGTTCCGAAGATACGCAGTATTTT. This encodes CASSPVGLAGADGSEDTQYF.

This chain uses TRBV10-3 with TRBJ2-3, with no clear D. Per germline, CDR1 ENHRY and CDR2 SYGVKD. Trimming left V 2 bases short and J 9 bases short, with 12 bases between. The CDR3 is made up of 13 amino acids. CDR3 region: CAISEPRTWTQYF. In nucleotides, the CDR3 is TGTGCCATCAGTGAGCCAAGAACCTGGACGCAGTATTTT.

V and J are TRBV7-3 and TRBJ2-6; D is ambiguous. The germline gives CDR1 SGHTA, CDR2 FQGTGA. Trimming took off 5 bases at V and 0 bases at J, with 8 bases between the two ends. The CDR3 has 15 amino acids. CDR3 in amino acids: CASSLLRSGANVLTF. The CDR3 region has the DNA TGTGCCAGCAGCCTACTCCGCTCTGGGGCCAACGTCCTGACTTTC.

The chain employs TRBV5-4 and TRBJ2-3; 8 positions match TRBD2. V dropped 0 bases and J dropped 1; count of bases not matched to a gene: 7. The CDR3 contains 17 residues. Germline V gene data show CDR1 as SGHNT and CDR2 as YYREEE (reference sequence). CDR3 amino acids: CASSLDVAGWGTDTQYF. The CDR3 bases are TGTGCCAGCAGCTTGGATGTAGCGGGGTGGGGCACAGATACGCAGTATTTT.

The rearrangement joins TRBV28 to TRBJ2-7; D ambiguous. Germline CDR1 reads MDHEN; CDR2 reads SYDVKM. CDR3 length equals 14 residues. V was pared by 5 bases and J by 3 bases, with 14 bases between. CDR3 protein: CASSNPGILYEQYF. In DNA form, the CDR3 reads TGTGCCAGCAGTAATCCAGGTATTCTCTACGAGCAGTACTTC. Drawing the rest from reference TRBV28 and TRBJ2-7, the complete variable domain is DVKVTQSSRYLVKRTGEKVFLECVQDMDHENMFWYRQDPGLGLRLIYFSYDVKMKEKGDIPEGYSVSREKKERFSLILESASTNQTSMYLCASSNPGILYEQYFGPGTRLTVT.

This clone was seen only a few times. The CDR3 region has the DNA TGTGCCAGCAGCCTCGCGGGGACAGCCTACGAGCAGTACTTC. It yields the protein CASSLAGTAYEQYF. This rearrangement joins TRBV5-5 to TRBJ2-7; the D gene is possibly TRBD1 (7 bases). The CDR3 covers 14 residues. V was pared by 4 bases and J by 2 bases, with 13 bases between. Germline V gene data show CDR1 as SGHKS and CDR2 as YYEKEE (reference sequence).

This chain joins TRBV6-5 and TRBJ1-1; D is unresolved. Trimming took off 7 bases at V and 7 bases at J, with 10 bases between the two ends. The CDR3 consists of 11 residues. From germline, CDR1 is MNHEY and CDR2 SVGAGI. The CDR3 spells CASKHDYEAFF. The CDR3 DNA sequence: TGTGCCAGCAAACACGATTATGAAGCTTTCTTT.

The rearrangement joins TRBV6-1 to TRBJ2-7; D is unresolved. Trimming stripped 7 bases from V and 3 bases from J, with 4 bases between. The V gene's germline CDR1 is MNHNS and CDR2 SASEGT. This CDR3 spans 10 amino acids. CDR3 in amino acids: CASMVYEQYF. The CDR3 DNA follows: TGTGCCAGCATGGTCTACGAGCAGTACTTC.

The chain carries TRBV5-1 and TRBJ1-2; no clear D gene. CDR3 length: 13 residues. Germline V gives CDR1 SGHRS, CDR2 YFSETQ. The V end was cut by 0 bases, the J end by 4 bases, with 7 bases between. The CDR3 DNA reads as TGCGCCAGCAGCTTGGTACAAGGCTATGGCTACACCTTC. Protein: CASSLVQGYGYTF.

The rearrangement uses TRBV15 and TRBJ2-4; no firm D call. The CDR3 extends over 17 amino acids. V dropped 0 bases and J dropped 0 bases, with 12 bases sitting between them. Germline V lookup: CDR1 LNHNV, CDR2 YYDKDF (reference sequence). CDR3 sequence reads: CATSRDIGRLAKNIQYF. CDR3 DNA: TGTGCCACCAGCAGAGATATAGGGCGGTTAGCCAAAAACATTCAGTACTTC.

This clone is a singleton in its sample. The chain employs TRBV30 and TRBJ1-3; no reliable D call. The germline gives CDR1 GTSNPN, CDR2 SVGIG (reference sequence). This CDR3 contains 13 residues. Deletions cut 7 bases from V and 0 bases from J, with 10 bases between. The CDR3 is CAYQKSSGNTIYF. CDR3 sequence (DNA): TGTGCCTACCAAAAGAGCTCTGGAAACACCATATATTTT.

CDR3 amino acids: CASSTAWGDSPLHF. The CDR3 region has the DNA TGTGCCAGCAGCACCGCCTGGGGGGATTCACCCCTCCACTTT. The J gene is TRBJ1-6, the V gene TRBV9, with D perhaps TRBD1 (5 bases). Trimming removed 4 bases from V and 8 bases from J, with 13 bases in between. CDR1 is SGDLS and CDR2 is YYNGEE in the germline V gene. This CDR3 has 14 residues.

The J gene is TRBJ2-3, the V gene TRBV7-3; 11 positions agree with TRBD2. The length of the CDR3 is 17 residues. The V and J ends lost 2 bases and 2 bases, in that order; junction bases with no gene match: 6. Germline V gene data show CDR1 as SGHTA and CDR2 as FQGTGA. Here the CDR3 reads CASSLSASGRSTDTQYF. The CDR3 region has the DNA TGTGCCAGCAGCTTATCTGCTAGCGGGAGGTCCACAGATACGCAGTATTTT. Based on the CDR3 plus reference TRBV7-3 and TRBJ2-3, the full variable domain is GAGVSQTPSNKVTEKGKYVELRCDPISGHTALYWYRQSLGQGPEFLIYFQGTGAADDSGLPNDRFFAVRPEGSVSTLKIQRTERGDSAVYLCASSLSASGRSTDTQYFGPGTRLTVL.

This clone came up once. This chain links TRBV5-1 with TRBJ2-7; TRBD2 agrees at 10 bases. Per germline, CDR1 SGHRS and CDR2 YFSETQ. The CDR3 consists of 16 residues. With 4 bases clipped from V and 3 bases from J, the junction kept 10 bases outside the gene matches. The CDR3, as DNA: TGCGCCAGCAGCGCAGTGGGGGCTAGCGGGGGCTACGAGCAGTACTTC. It codes for CASSAVGASGGYEQYF.

V gene TRBV5-1 combines with J gene TRBJ1-1, with D possibly being TRBD1 (5 bases). The CDR3 totals 13 residues. Per the germline V gene, CDR1 is SGHRS and CDR2 is YFSETQ. The germline V and J ends were trimmed by 7 bases and 5 bases, with 15 bases remaining between them. This CDR3 reads CASHRERGTEAFF. The CDR3 DNA follows: TGCGCCAGCCACCGGGAGAGGGGAACTGAAGCTTTCTTT. Variable domain in full (rest from reference TRBV5-1 and TRBJ1-1): KAGVTQTPRYLIKTRGQQVTLSCSPISGHRSVSWYQQTPGQGLQFLFEYFSETQRNKGNFPGRFSGRQFSNSRSEMNVSTLELGDSALYLCASHRERGTEAFFGQGTRLTVV.